What follows are 29 T cell receptor beta chains derived from one specimen sequenced in a study of metastatic and nonmetastatic thyroid tumors. Thyroid surgery was preceded by no treatment in any patient. TCRdb recomputed clones from the PCR reads via MiXCR. In the table there are some 29,000 clones, 16% of which are singletons. The sequenced sample consisted of blood. The receptor set was obtained from a female donor with papillary thyroid cancer or a benign thyroid nodule (not recorded which). Some clones in this sample may be carry-over from other donors' samples.

By sample share, this clone is medium-sized. V gene TRBV5-4 combines with J gene TRBJ2-6, with a possible D match to TRBD2 (5 bases). Germline assignment: CDR1 SGHNT and CDR2 YYREEE (reference sequence). This CDR3 region has 19 residues. The germline V and J ends were trimmed by 0 bases and 0 bases, with 16 bases remaining between them. The CDR3 is CASSLGPRGPSSGANVLTF. The CDR3 DNA reads TGTGCCAGCAGCTTGGGGCCTAGAGGGCCCTCCTCTGGGGCCAACGTCCTGACTTTC.

In its sample, this clone ranks as medium-sized. The chain combines TRBV6-1 with TRBJ1-6, with 8 bases fitting TRBD1. The CDR3 has 14 amino acids. Germline CDR1 reads MNHNS; CDR2 reads SASEGT. The V and J ends lost 6 bases and 10 bases, in that order; junction bases with no gene match: 8. The CDR3 is CASSWTGLDSPLHF. DNA for the CDR3: TGTGCCAGCAGCTGGACAGGGCTTGACTCACCCCTCCACTTT.

This clone was counted ten times or more. The chain employs TRBV20-1 and TRBJ2-7; 13 nucleotides match TRBD2. J was trimmed by 5 bases and V by 3 bases; bases with no gene match: 13. The CDR3 runs to 17 residues. From germline, CDR1 is DFQATT and CDR2 SNEGSKA (reference sequence). The CDR3 region has the DNA TGCAGTGCTAGTACACTAGCGGGAGGGGGGGGTGTGCACGAGCAGTACTTC. It specifies CSASTLAGGGGVHEQYF.

This clone was picked up many times. The chain is built from TRBV5-6 and TRBJ1-2; D unclear. V was shortened by 0 bases and J by 3 bases, with 12 bases between the two germline ends. Germline V gene sequence: CDR1 SGHDT, CDR2 YYEEEE. This CDR3 is 15 amino acids long. The CDR3 loop reads CASSLGSSRYYGYTF. The CDR3 DNA follows: TGTGCCAGCAGCTTGGGTTCCAGTCGCTACTATGGCTACACCTTC.

This clone was counted many times. The J gene is TRBJ1-3, the V gene TRBV5-6; the match to TRBD1 covers 8 bases. In germline, CDR1 is SGHDT, CDR2 YYEEEE. Trimming cost V 4 bases and J 4 bases; bases outside gene matches: 7. The CDR3 totals 15 residues. The CDR3 sequence is CASSLGQGAGNTIYF. In nucleotides, the CDR3 is TGTGCCAGCAGCCTAGGACAGGGTGCAGGAAACACCATATATTTT. The whole variable domain, filled in from reference TRBV5-6 and TRBJ1-3, reads DAGVTQSPTHLIKTRGQQVTLRCSPKSGHDTVSWYQQALGQGPQFIFQYYEEEERQRGNFPDRFSGHQFPNYSSELNVNALLLGDSALYLCASSLGQGAGNTIYFGEGSWLTVV.

This clone is a singleton in its sample. This chain links TRBV3-1 with TRBJ2-5; 8 nucleotides agree with TRBD2. The CDR3 spans 15 residues. V dropped 0 bases and J dropped 3; count of bases not matched to a gene: 3. The germline V gene encodes CDR1 LGHDT and CDR2 YNNKEL (reference sequence). CDR3: CASSQEVAGKETQYF. In DNA form, the CDR3 reads TGTGCCAGCAGCCAAGAAGTAGCGGGAAAAGAGACCCAGTACTTC.

By proportion, this clone is medium-sized. V gene TRBV13 combines with J gene TRBJ1-3; D is unclear. Trimming left V 5 bases short and J 0 bases short, with 11 bases between. CDR1 is PRHDT, CDR2 FYEKMQ, per germline (reference sequence). This CDR3 has 15 residues. CDR3 loop: CASSMRLASGNTIYF. In DNA, the CDR3 is TGTGCCAGCAGCATGCGACTGGCCTCTGGAAACACCATATATTTT.

V gene TRBV6-5 combines with J gene TRBJ2-1, with no clear D. Germline V gene lookup returns CDR1 MNHEY and CDR2 SVGAGI. The CDR3 consists of 15 residues. The germline V and J ends were trimmed by 0 bases and 6 bases, with 12 bases remaining between them. The CDR3 protein is CASSYSGTVGNEQFF. The CDR3 nucleotides read TGTGCCAGCAGTTACTCAGGTACGGTAGGCAATGAGCAGTTCTTC.

This clone was counted ten times or more. The chain combines TRBV20-1 with TRBJ2-3, with 11 bases lining up with TRBD2. The CDR3 length is 16 residues. The germline gives CDR1 DFQATT, CDR2 SNEGSKA (reference sequence). With V trimmed by 2 bases and J by 8 bases, 12 bases remained unmatched. The CDR3 protein is CSARPPLAGGPVTQYF. In DNA form, the CDR3 reads TGCAGTGCTAGACCCCCTTTAGCGGGAGGGCCCGTTACGCAGTATTTT.

The chain links TRBV2 to TRBJ2-7, with TRBD1 matching over 8 bases. Per germline, CDR1 SNHLY and CDR2 FYNNEI. Unmatched junction bases numbered 12, after V lost 5 bases and J lost 3 bases. The CDR3 is made up of 16 amino acids. The CDR3 sequence: CASSPPPGQEHYEQYF. CDR3 bases: TGTGCCAGCAGTCCTCCGCCGGGACAGGAACACTACGAGCAGTACTTC. The entire variable domain, with the rest obtained from reference TRBV2 and TRBJ2-7, is as follows: EPEVTQTPSHQVTQMGQEVILRCVPISNHLYFYWYRQILGQKVEFLVSFYNNEISEKSEIFDDQFSVERPDGSNFTLKIRSTKLEDSAMYFCASSPPPGQEHYEQYFGPGTRLTVT.

Ten or more counts support this clone. This sequence joins TRBV27 and TRBJ2-1, with 9 bases that match TRBD2. Germline lookup yields CDR1 MNHEY and CDR2 SMNVEV (reference sequence). CDR3 size: 15 residues. After removal of 4 bases from V and 4 bases from J, the junction contained 5 bases not matched to a gene. In DNA form, the CDR3 reads TGTGCCAGCAGTTACACTAGCGGGTTATACAATGAGCAGTTCTTC. Translated, it gives CASSYTSGLYNEQFF.

This clone came up many times. The chain is built from TRBV11-1 and TRBJ2-7, with TRBD2 matching 9 bases. This CDR3 is 13 amino acids long. The germline gives CDR1 SGHAT, CDR2 FQDESV (reference sequence). Unmatched junction bases numbered 1, after V lost 3 bases and J lost 4 bases. The CDR3, as DNA: TGTGCCAGCAGCTTCGGACTAGCGTACGAGCAGTACTTC. Its translation: CASSFGLAYEQYF.

This clone was seen ten or more times. For the CDR3, the DNA is TGCAGCGTGCAAGACAGGTACGAGCAGTACTTC. This codes for CSVQDRYEQYF. The V and J genes are TRBV29-1 and TRBJ2-7; D perhaps matches TRBD1 (6 bases). Germline CDR1 reads SQVTM; CDR2 reads ANQGSEA. Trimming left V 6 bases short and J 4 bases short, with 10 bases between. This CDR3 has 11 residues.

This clone came up many times. The chain combines TRBV28 with TRBJ1-5; D uncertain. The CDR3 is 16 residues long. V lost 4 bases to trimming and J lost 0 bases, with 13 bases between them. Germline V gene data show CDR1 as MDHEN and CDR2 as SYDVKM. This CDR3 is CASSSLWRHSNQPQHF. CDR3 sequence (DNA): TGTGCCAGCAGTTCCCTTTGGAGGCATAGCAATCAGCCCCAGCATTTT.

This clone appeared many times. This chain links TRBV28 with TRBJ1-2, with D perhaps TRBD1 (6 bases). This CDR3 contains 17 residues. Germline-derived CDR1 and CDR2 are MDHEN and SYDVKM. V lost 6 bases and J 7 bases, leaving 27 bases between the germline ends. CDR3 residues: CASRTPLGQGKRSGYTF. The CDR3 DNA is TGTGCCAGCAGGACTCCCCTGGGGCAGGGGAAGAGAAGTGGCTACACCTTC.

With respect to this clone: A junction end diverges from the germline sequence, so it may reflect a read error. This chain uses TRBV5-1 with TRBJ2-3; D is undetermined. This CDR3 spans 13 amino acids. Germline V lookup: CDR1 SGHRS, CDR2 YFSETQ. CDR3 sequence: CTSSQWGTDTQYF. CDR3 DNA: TGCACCAGCAGTCAGTGGGGTACAGATACGCAGTATTTT.

This clone came up many times. This chain joins TRBV11-1 and TRBJ2-7; D unresolved. V lost 5 bases and J 1 base, leaving 12 bases between the germline ends. The CDR3 has 14 residues. Germline CDR1 is SGHAT and CDR2 is FQDESV (reference sequence). CDR3 protein: CASSDPWRSYEQYF. CDR3 coding DNA: TGTGCCAGCAGCGACCCCTGGCGGTCCTACGAGCAGTACTTC.

This clone has ten or more counts. The chain has TRBV9 and TRBJ2-7, with TRBD1 as a possible D gene (6 bases). V lost 2 bases to trimming and J lost 2 bases, with 17 bases between them. This CDR3 has 16 amino acids. Germline V gene sequence: CDR1 SGDLS, CDR2 YYNGEE. Here the CDR3 DNA reads TGTGCCAGCAGCGTTGGGCCCGGGACACAGACCTACGAGCAGTACTTC. As protein: CASSVGPGTQTYEQYF.

This clone was counted at least ten times. The V call is TRBV15, the J call TRBJ2-5, with unresolved D. This CDR3 contains 15 residues. Germline CDR1 and CDR2: LNHNV and YYDKDF (reference sequence). V dropped 5 bases and J dropped 5 bases, with 18 bases sitting between them. CDR3 residues: CATSAGPGQRETQYF. CDR3 DNA sequence: TGTGCCACCAGCGCAGGACCCGGCCAACGGGAGACCCAGTACTTC.

V and J are TRBV14 and TRBJ2-7; tentatively, D is TRBD1 (5 bases). The CDR3 is 13 residues long. With 3 bases removed from V and 6 bases from J, the gap between germline ends came to 12 bases. The germline CDR1 and CDR2 sequences are SGHDN and FVKESK. The CDR3 DNA follows: TGTGCCAGCAGCCACCGAACAGGCGGCGAGCAGTACTTC. Its protein is CASSHRTGGEQYF.

Only one count was recorded for this clone. The chain links TRBV9 to TRBJ2-1, with D possibly matching TRBD1 (6 bases). Trimming removed 3 bases from V and 9 bases from J, with 19 bases in between. CDR3 length: 15 amino acids. Germline CDR1 SGDLS, CDR2 YYNGEE. The CDR3 nucleotides are TGTGCCAGCAGCGAGGTACAGGGACCTCGGTTTGAGCAGTTCTTC. It yields the protein CASSEVQGPRFEQFF. Together with reference TRBV9 and TRBJ2-1, the CDR3 gives the full variable domain: DSGVTQTPKHLITATGQRVTLRCSPRSGDLSVYWYQQSLDQGLQFLIQYYNGEERAKGNILERFSAQQFPDLHSELNLSSLELGDSALYFCASSEVQGPRFEQFFGPGTRLTVL.

This clone was recorded many times. This specimen includes other DNA sequences encoding the same CDR3. In DNA, the CDR3 is TGTGCCAGCAGCGTAGAGGGGGCGCCCCGAGAGACCCAGTACTTC. Translated: CASSVEGAPRETQYF. J is TRBJ2-5 and V is TRBV9; 7 bases map to TRBD1. V trimming: 0 bases; J trimming: 4 bases; junction bases outside the gene matches: 6. Germline CDR1 and CDR2: SGDLS and YYNGEE. The CDR3 is 15 amino acids.

This clone was seen many times. This chain links TRBV28 with TRBJ1-2; TRBD1 might be the D (5 bases). The CDR3 length is 12 residues. Germline V gene sequence: CDR1 MDHEN, CDR2 SYDVKM. The germline V and J ends were trimmed by 2 bases and 8 bases, with 9 bases remaining between them. In DNA form, the CDR3 reads TGTGCCAGCAGTTTACCAGGGAGAGGCTACACCTTC. Its protein product is CASSLPGRGYTF.

A few counts support this clone. V gene TRBV6-1 combines with J gene TRBJ2-1; TRBD2 agrees at 7 bases. Trimming at V came to 4 bases and at J to 7 bases, leaving 13 bases not matched to a gene. The CDR3 is 16 amino acids. CDR1 is MNHNS, CDR2 SASEGT, per germline. The CDR3 nucleotides read TGTGCCAGCAGTGCCCTGACTAGCTGGAGAGGTAATGAGCAGTTCTTC. Protein sequence: CASSALTSWRGNEQFF.

Many counts were recorded for this clone. This chain links TRBV29-1 with TRBJ1-5; 7 bases fit TRBD1. The CDR3 sequence is 12 residues long. The germline V gene encodes CDR1 SQVTM and CDR2 ANQGSEA. After removal of 4 bases from V and 4 bases from J, the junction contained 1 base not matched to a gene. The CDR3 sequence: CSVAGQNQPQHF. The CDR3 DNA reads TGCAGCGTTGCGGGACAGAATCAGCCCCAGCATTTT.

This clone has at least ten counts. The genes are TRBV7-3 and TRBJ2-2, with 7 bases aligning to TRBD2. The trim removed 2 bases at V and 5 bases at J, leaving 5 bases unmatched. This CDR3 has 15 amino acids. Germline V gives CDR1 SGHTA, CDR2 FQGTGA. The CDR3 here is CASSLAGVGTGELFF. The CDR3 DNA reads TGTGCCAGCAGCTTAGCGGGAGTGGGAACCGGGGAGCTGTTTTTT.

This clone has at least ten counts. The chain carries TRBV5-6 and TRBJ2-7; D not resolved. The germline V gene has CDR1 SGHDT and CDR2 YYEEEE. CDR3 length equals 13 residues. Trimming left V 0 bases short and J 3 bases short, with 7 bases between. The CDR3 loop is CASSLASGYEQYF. CDR3 DNA sequence: TGTGCCAGCAGCTTGGCCAGTGGCTACGAGCAGTACTTC.

This clone was seen only a few times. This chain links TRBV7-8 with TRBJ2-3; D unresolved. CDR3 length: 12 amino acids. V was cut by 3 bases and J by 3 bases, with 4 bases left in between. Germline lookup yields CDR1 SGHVS and CDR2 FQNEAQ. CDR3 in amino acids: CASSFGTDTQYF. CDR3 in DNA: TGTGCCAGCAGCTTCGGGACAGATACGCAGTATTTT.

The chain carries TRBV7-3 and TRBJ2-1; 7 nucleotides agree with TRBD1. This CDR3 region has 14 residues. V lost 5 bases to trimming and J lost 0 bases; unmatched junction nucleotides: 1. CDR1 is SGHTA, CDR2 FQGTGA, per germline. CDR3 coding DNA: TGTGCCAGCAGCCAGGGGGACTCCTACAATGAGCAGTTCTTC. Translated, it gives CASSQGDSYNEQFF.